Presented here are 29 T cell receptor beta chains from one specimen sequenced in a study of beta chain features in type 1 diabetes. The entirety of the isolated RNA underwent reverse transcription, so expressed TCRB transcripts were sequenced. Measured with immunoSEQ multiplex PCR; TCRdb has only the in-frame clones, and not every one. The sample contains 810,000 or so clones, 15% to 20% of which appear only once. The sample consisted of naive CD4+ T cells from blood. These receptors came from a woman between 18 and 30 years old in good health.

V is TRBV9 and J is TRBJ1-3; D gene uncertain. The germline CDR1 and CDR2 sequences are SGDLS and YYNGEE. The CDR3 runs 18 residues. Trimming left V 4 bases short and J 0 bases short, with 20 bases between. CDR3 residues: CASSSGWRVPNSGNTIYF. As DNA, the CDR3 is TGTGCCAGCAGCTCCGGGTGGCGCGTTCCTAACTCTGGAAACACCATATATTTT.

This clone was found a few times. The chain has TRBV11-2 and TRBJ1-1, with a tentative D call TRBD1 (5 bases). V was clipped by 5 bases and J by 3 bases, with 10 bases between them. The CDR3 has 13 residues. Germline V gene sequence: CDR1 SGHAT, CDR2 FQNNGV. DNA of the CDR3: TGTGCCAGCAGCCCCAGGGTAGACACTGAAGCTTTCTTT. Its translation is CASSPRVDTEAFF.

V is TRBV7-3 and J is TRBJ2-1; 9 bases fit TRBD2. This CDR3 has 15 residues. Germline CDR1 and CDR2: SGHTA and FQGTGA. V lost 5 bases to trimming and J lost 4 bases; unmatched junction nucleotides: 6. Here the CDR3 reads CASSGFAGGYNEQFF. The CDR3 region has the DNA TGTGCCAGCAGCGGGTTTGCGGGAGGGTACAATGAGCAGTTCTTC.

CDR3 in amino acids: CATSSQGTSGNTIYF. CDR3 nucleotide sequence: TGTGCCACCAGCAGCCAGGGGACCTCTGGAAACACCATATATTTT. The J gene is TRBJ1-3, the V gene TRBV15; D might be TRBD1 (6 bases). Trimming removed 3 bases from V and 0 bases from J, with 9 bases in between. The germline V gene encodes CDR1 LNHNV and CDR2 YYDKDF (reference sequence). This CDR3 has 15 amino acids. The full variable domain, in which reference TRBV15 and TRBJ1-3 provide the parts outside the CDR3, is DAMVIQNPRYQVTQFGKPVTLSCSQTLNHNVMYWYQQKSSQAPKLLFHYYDKDFNNEADTPDNFQSRRPNTSFCFLDIRSPGLGDTAMYLCATSSQGTSGNTIYFGEGSWLTVV.

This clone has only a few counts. DNA for the CDR3: TGTGCCAGCAGTTCCGAGGCTAGCGGCCGCTACGAGCAGTACTTC. Translation: CASSSEASGRYEQYF. The chain links TRBV28 to TRBJ2-7; TRBD2 matches at 7 bases. Germline V gene data show CDR1 as MDHEN and CDR2 as SYDVKM. V lost 4 bases to trimming and J lost 3 bases; unmatched junction nucleotides: 9. The CDR3 has 15 amino acids.

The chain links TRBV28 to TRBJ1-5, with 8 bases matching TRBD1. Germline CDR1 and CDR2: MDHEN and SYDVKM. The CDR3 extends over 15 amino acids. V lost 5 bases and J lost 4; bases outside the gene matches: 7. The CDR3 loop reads CASSNPDRANQPQHF. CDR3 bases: TGTGCCAGCAGTAATCCGGACAGGGCAAATCAGCCCCAGCATTTT.

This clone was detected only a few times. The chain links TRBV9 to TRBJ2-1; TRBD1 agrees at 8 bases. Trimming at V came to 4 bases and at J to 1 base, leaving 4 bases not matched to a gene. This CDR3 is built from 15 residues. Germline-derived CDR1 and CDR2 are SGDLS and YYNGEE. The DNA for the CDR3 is TGTGCCAGCAGCACCCGGACAGGGTCCTACAATGAGCAGTTCTTC. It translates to CASSTRTGSYNEQFF.

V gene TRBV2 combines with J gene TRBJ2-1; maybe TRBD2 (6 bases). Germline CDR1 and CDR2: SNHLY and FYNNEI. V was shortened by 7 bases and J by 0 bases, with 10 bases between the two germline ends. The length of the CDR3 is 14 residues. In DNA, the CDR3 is TGTGCCAGCATGGTCGGGAGCTCCTACAATGAGCAGTTCTTC. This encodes CASMVGSSYNEQFF.

The CDR3, as DNA: TGTGCCAGCAGCGCCAGGCGTGGGGGACTAGCCAGCGGTGAGCAGTTCTTC. Translation gives CASSARRGGLASGEQFF. The chain is built from TRBV7-9 and TRBJ2-1; 9 nucleotides line up with TRBD2. Germline-derived CDR1 and CDR2 are SEHNR and FQNEAQ (reference sequence). The junction had 17 bases not matched to a gene; V was cut back by 5 bases and J by 9 bases. This CDR3 spans 17 amino acids.

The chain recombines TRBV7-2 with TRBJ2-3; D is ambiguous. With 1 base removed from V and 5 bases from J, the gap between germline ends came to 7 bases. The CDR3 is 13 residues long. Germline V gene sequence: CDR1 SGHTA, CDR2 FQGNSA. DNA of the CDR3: TGTGCCAGCAGCTTAGTGGGGATAGATACGCAGTATTTT. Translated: CASSLVGIDTQYF.

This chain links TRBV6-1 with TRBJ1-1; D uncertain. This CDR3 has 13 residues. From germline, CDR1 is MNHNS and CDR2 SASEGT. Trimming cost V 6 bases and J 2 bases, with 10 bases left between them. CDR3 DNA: TGTGCCAGCAGCCTGACGGCAAACACTGAAGCTTTCTTT. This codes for CASSLTANTEAFF.

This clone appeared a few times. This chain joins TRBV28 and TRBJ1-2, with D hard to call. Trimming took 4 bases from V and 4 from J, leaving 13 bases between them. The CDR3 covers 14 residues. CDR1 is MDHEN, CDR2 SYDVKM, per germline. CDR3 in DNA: TGTGCCAGCAGTTCCCTATTCCGTACCTATGGCTACACCTTC. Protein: CASSSLFRTYGYTF.

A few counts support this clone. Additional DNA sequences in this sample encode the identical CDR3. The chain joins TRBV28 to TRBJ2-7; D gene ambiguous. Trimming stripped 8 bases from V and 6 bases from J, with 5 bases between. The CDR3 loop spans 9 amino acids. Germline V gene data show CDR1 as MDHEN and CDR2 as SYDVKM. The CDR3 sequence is CASGVEQYF. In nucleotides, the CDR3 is TGTGCCAGCGGAGTCGAGCAGTACTTC.

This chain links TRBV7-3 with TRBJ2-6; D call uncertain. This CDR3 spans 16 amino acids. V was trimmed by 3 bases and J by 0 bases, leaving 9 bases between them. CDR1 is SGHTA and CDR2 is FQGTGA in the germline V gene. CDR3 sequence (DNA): TGTGCCAGCAGCTTGACGACGAGCTCTGGGGCCAACGTCCTGACTTTC. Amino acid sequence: CASSLTTSSGANVLTF.

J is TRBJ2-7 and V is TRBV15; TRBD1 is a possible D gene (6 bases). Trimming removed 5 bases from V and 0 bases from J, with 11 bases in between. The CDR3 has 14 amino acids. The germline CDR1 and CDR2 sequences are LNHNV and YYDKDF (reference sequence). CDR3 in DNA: TGTGCCACCAGCGTCTCAGGGGACTCCTACGAGCAGTACTTC. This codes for CATSVSGDSYEQYF.

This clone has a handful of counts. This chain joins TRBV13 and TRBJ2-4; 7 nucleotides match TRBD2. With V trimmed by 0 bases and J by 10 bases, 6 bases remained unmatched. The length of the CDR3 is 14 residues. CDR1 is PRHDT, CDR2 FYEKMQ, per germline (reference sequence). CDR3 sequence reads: CASSLGLAAGIQYF. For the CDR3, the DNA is TGTGCCAGCAGCTTAGGCCTAGCGGCGGGTATTCAGTACTTC.

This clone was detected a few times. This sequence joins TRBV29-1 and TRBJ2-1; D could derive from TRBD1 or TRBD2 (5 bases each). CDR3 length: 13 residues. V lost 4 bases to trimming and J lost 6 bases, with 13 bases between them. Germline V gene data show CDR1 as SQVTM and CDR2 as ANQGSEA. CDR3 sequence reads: CSVVGVYANEQFF. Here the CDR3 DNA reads TGCAGCGTTGTGGGGGTCTACGCCAATGAGCAGTTCTTC.

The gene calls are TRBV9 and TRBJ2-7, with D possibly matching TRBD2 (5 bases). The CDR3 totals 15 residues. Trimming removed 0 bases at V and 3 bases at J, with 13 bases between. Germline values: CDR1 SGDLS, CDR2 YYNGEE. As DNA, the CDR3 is TGTGCCAGCAGCGTAGGGCCGGGGAATTACTACGAGCAGTACTTC. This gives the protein CASSVGPGNYYEQYF.

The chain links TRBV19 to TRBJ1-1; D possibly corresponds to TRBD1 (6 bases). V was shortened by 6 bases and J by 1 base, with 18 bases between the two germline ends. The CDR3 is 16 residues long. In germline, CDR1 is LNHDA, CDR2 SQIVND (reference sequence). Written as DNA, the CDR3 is TGTGCCAGTAGCTTAACCGGGACACGGAAGAACACTGAAGCTTTCTTT. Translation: CASSLTGTRKNTEAFF.

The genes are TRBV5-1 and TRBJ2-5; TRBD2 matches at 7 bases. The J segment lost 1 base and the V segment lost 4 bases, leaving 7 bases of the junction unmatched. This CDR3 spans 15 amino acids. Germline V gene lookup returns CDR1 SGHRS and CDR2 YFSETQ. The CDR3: CASSAGAGVQETQYF. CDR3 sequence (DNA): TGCGCCAGCAGCGCCGGCGCGGGAGTCCAAGAGACCCAGTACTTC. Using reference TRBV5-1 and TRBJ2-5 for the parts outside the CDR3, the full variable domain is KAGVTQTPRYLIKTRGQQVTLSCSPISGHRSVSWYQQTPGQGLQFLFEYFSETQRNKGNFPGRFSGRQFSNSRSEMNVSTLELGDSALYLCASSAGAGVQETQYFGPGTRLLVL.

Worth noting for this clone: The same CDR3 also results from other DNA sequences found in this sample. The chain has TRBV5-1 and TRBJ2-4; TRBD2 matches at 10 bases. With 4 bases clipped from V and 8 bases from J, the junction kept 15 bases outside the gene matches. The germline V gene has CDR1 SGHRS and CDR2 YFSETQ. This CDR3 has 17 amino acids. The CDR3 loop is CASSTLAGGVDADIQYF. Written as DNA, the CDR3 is TGCGCCAGCAGCACCTTAGCGGGAGGCGTTGATGCAGACATTCAGTACTTC.

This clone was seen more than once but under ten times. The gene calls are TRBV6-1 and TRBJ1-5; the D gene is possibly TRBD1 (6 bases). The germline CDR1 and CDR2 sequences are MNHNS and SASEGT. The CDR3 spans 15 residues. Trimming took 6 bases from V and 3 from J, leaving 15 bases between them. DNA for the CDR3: TGTGCCAGCAGGGAGCACGACAGGATCAATCAGCCCCAGCATTTT. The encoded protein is CASREHDRINQPQHF.

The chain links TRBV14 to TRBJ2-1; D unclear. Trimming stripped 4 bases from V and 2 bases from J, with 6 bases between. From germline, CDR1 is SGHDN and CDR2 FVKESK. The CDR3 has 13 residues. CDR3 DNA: TGTGCCAGCAGCCTTGGTCCCTACAATGAGCAGTTCTTC. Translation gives CASSLGPYNEQFF.

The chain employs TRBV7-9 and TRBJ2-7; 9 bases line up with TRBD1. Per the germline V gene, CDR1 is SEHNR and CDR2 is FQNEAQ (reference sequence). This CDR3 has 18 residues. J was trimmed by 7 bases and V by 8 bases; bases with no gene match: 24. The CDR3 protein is CASRGDLGTGTGIREQYF. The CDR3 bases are TGTGCCAGCCGGGGGGACCTAGGCACCGGGACAGGGATTCGGGAGCAGTACTTC.

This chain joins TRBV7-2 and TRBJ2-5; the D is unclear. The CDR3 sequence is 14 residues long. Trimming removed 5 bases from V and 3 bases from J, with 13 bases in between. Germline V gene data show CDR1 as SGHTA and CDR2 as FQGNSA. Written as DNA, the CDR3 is TGTGCCAGCAGCCCGACGAACAAGGAAGAGACCCAGTACTTC. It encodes CASSPTNKEETQYF.

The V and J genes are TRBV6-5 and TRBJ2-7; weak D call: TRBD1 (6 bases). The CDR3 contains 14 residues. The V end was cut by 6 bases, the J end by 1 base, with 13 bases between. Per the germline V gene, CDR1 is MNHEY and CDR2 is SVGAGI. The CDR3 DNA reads TGTGCCAGCAGAAAGGACAGACGATCCTACGAGCAGTACTTC. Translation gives CASRKDRRSYEQYF.

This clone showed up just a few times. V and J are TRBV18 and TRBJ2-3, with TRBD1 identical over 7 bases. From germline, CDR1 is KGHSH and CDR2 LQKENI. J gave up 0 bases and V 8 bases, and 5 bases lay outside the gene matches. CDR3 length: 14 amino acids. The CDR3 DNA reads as TGTGCCAGCCGCCGGACAGGCAGCACAGATACGCAGTATTTT. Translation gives CASRRTGSTDTQYF.

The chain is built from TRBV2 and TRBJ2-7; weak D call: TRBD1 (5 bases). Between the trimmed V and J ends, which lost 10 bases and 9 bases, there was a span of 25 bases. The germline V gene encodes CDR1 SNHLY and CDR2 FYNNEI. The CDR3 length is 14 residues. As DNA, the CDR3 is TGTGCCACCAAGTGGGCCTACCGAGGTGGGGCGCAGTACTTC. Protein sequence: CATKWAYRGGAQYF. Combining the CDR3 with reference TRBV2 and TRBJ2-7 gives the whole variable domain EPEVTQTPSHQVTQMGQEVILRCVPISNHLYFYWYRQILGQKVEFLVSFYNNEISEKSEIFDDQFSVERPDGSNFTLKIRSTKLEDSAMYFCATKWAYRGGAQYFGPGTRLTVT.

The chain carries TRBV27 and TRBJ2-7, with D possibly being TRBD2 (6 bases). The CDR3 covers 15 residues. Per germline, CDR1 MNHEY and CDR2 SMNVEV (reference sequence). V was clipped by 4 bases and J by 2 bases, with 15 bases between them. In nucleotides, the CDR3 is TGTGCCAGCAGTTCGGTAGGGACTCACCCCTACGAGCAGTACTTC. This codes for CASSSVGTHPYEQYF.